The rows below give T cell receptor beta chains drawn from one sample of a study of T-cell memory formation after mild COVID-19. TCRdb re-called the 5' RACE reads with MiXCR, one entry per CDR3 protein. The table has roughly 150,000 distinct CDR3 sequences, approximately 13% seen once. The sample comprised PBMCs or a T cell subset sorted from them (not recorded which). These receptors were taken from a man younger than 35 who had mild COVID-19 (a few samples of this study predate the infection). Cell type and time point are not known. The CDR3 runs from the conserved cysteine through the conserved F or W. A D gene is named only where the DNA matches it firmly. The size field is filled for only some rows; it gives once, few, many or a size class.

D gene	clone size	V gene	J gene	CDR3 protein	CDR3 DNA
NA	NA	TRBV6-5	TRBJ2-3	CASSYKRTDTQYF	TGTGCCAGCAGTTACAAGCGCACAGATACGCAGTATTTT
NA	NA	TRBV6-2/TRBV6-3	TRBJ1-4	CASSTYRNEKLFF	TGTGCCAGCAGTACCTACAGAAATGAAAAACTGTTTTTT
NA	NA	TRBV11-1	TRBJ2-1	CASTTWIGSYNEQFF	TGTGCCAGCACCACCTGGATTGGGTCCTACAATGAGCAGTTCTTC
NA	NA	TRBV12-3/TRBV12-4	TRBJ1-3	CASSLGANSGNTIYF	TGTGCCAGCAGTTTAGGGGCAAACTCTGGAAACACCATATATTTT
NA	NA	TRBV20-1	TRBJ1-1	CSALGTREQSEAFF	TGCAGTGCTTTGGGGACACGGGAACAGAGTGAAGCTTTCTTT
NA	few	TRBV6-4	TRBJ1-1	CASSDTPDGNTEAFF	TGTGCCAGCAGTGACACCCCGGACGGGAACACTGAAGCTTTCTTT
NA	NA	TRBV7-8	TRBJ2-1	CASTPSGPGNEQFF	TGTGCCAGCACCCCCTCTGGGCCAGGCAATGAGCAGTTCTTC
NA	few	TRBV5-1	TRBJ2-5	CASSLVGQNQETQYF	TGCGCCAGCAGCTTGGTAGGTCAGAACCAAGAGACCCAGTACTTC
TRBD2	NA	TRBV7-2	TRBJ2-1	CASRSRPGLIYEQFF	TGTGCCAGCAGATCCCGGCCGGGACTAATCTATGAGCAGTTCTTC
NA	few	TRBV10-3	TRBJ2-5	CAISEAGWYQETQYF	TGTGCCATCAGTGAGGCGGGGTGGTACCAAGAGACCCAGTACTTC
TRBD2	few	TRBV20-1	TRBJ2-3	CSAEVGPLADSGDTQYF	TGCAGTGCCGAGGTCGGCCCACTAGCGGATAGTGGAGATACGCAGTATTTT
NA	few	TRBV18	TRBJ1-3	CASSQTGEPGNTIYF	TGTGCCAGCTCCCAGACGGGTGAACCTGGAAACACCATATATTTT
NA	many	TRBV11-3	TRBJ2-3	CASSLGTADTQYF	TGTGCCAGCAGCTTAGGGACGGCAGATACGCAGTATTTT
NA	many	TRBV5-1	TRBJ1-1	CASSLAGIGEAFF	TGCGCCAGCAGCTTGGCAGGGATTGGTGAAGCTTTCTTT
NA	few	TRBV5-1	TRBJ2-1	CASSLDRAHEQFF	TGCGCCAGCAGCTTGGACAGGGCCCATGAGCAGTTCTTC
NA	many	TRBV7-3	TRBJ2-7	CASSLRRGPSYEQYF	TGTGCCAGCAGCTTAAGGCGGGGGCCGTCCTACGAGCAGTACTTC
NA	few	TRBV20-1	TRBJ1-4	CSARDSRGAYEKLFF	TGCAGTGCTAGAGATTCCAGGGGCGCGTATGAAAAACTGTTTTTT
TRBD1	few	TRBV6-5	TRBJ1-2	CASSRPGQGKEGYTF	TGTGCCAGCAGCCGCCCGGGACAGGGGAAGGAGGGCTACACCTTC
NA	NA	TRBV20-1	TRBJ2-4	CSANRMAGAKNIQYF	TGCAGTGCTAACCGGATGGCGGGAGCCAAAAACATTCAGTACTTC
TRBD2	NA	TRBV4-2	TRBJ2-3	CASSRGAGSTDTQYF	TGTGCCAGCAGCCGAGGAGCGGGAAGCACAGATACGCAGTATTTT
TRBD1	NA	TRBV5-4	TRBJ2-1	CASSSGDRGYNEQFF	TGTGCCAGCAGCTCGGGGGACAGGGGGTACAATGAGCAGTTCTTC
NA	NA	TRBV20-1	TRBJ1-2	CSARGTGDGYTF	TGCAGTGCTAGGGGTACAGGAGATGGCTACACCTTC
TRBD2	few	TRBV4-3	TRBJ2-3	CASSRHHGIAGPNTDTQYF	TGCGCCAGCAGCCGGCATCACGGGATAGCGGGACCAAACACAGATACGCAGTATTTT
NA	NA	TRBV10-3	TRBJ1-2	CAISWDGSNYGYTF	TGTGCCATCTCCTGGGACGGATCTAACTATGGCTACACCTTC
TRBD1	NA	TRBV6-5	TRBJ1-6	CASGLPGQEPLHF	TGTGCCAGCGGCTTGCCTGGACAGGAGCCCCTCCACTTT
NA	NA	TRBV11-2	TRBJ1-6	CASSLVRDSPLHF	TGTGCCAGCAGCTTGGTTCGGGATTCACCCCTCCACTTT